The entry below describes one T cell receptor beta chain. Its antigen is as yet unknown. Unique molecular identifiers were incorporated when the TCRbeta library was constructed. MiXCR was run by TCRdb on the PCR reads, yielding one entry per CDR3 protein. The data contain about 580,000 distinct CDR3 sequences, 20% to 25% of them singletons. This specimen comes from a study of T-cell reconstitution after alpha-beta-depleted transplantation in children. Study results and limitations: Several hundred expanded graft clones reportedly gave rise to the alpha-beta T cells present about two months after transplant. The origin of high day-60 TCRbeta diversity in some patients lay in surviving recipient T cells and thymic progenitors.

CDR3 length: 16 residues. The trim removed 6 bases at V and 0 bases at J, leaving 8 bases unmatched. The germline CDR1 and CDR2 sequences are DFQATT and SNEGSKA (reference sequence). This specimen consisted of PBMCs, mostly from graft donor cells, obtained 360 days after TCRalphabeta/CD19-depleted stem cell transplant. J is TRBJ2-3 and V is TRBV20-1; 11 bases map to TRBD2. This sequence was found in a boy under three years old who had a stem cell transplant for acute myeloid leukemia, so the T cells may come from the graft donor. CDR3: CSAVGVAGGSTDTQYF. Written as DNA, the CDR3 is TGCAGTGCCGTGGGGGTAGCGGGGGGGAGCACAGATACGCAGTATTTT.